The clone carrying this T cell receptor (beta chain) was detected a few times. Its cognate antigen is unknown. Reverse transcription of all isolated RNA meant that expressed TCRB transcripts were sequenced. TCRdb's copy holds only in-frame clones and misses some; the assay was immunoSEQ multiplex PCR. Counted here are around 140,000 clones, 9% occurring once; the ten biggest clones make up around 0.7%. The data originate from a study of beta chain features in type 1 diabetes. In germline, CDR1 is GTSNPN, CDR2 SVGIG (reference sequence). V was cut by 5 bases and J by 3 bases, with 11 bases left in between. This CDR3 has 13 residues. Broader study findings: All four CD4+ subsets from Type 1 diabetes patients carried moderately but significantly shorter TCRB CDR3s. Relative to healthy donors, patients appeared to have naive, central memory and Treg TCRB repertoires that were more similar. More deletions and fewer insertions at VDJ junctions were found in patients with type 1 diabetes.

The sequenced sample consisted of central memory CD4+ T cells from blood. The receptor was derived from a man in his thirties or forties with type 1 diabetes. V gene TRBV30 combines with J gene TRBJ1-3; D is uncertain. The CDR3, as DNA: TGTGCCTGGGCCCGGGAGCTTGGAAACACCATATATTTT. Its protein product is CAWARELGNTIYF.